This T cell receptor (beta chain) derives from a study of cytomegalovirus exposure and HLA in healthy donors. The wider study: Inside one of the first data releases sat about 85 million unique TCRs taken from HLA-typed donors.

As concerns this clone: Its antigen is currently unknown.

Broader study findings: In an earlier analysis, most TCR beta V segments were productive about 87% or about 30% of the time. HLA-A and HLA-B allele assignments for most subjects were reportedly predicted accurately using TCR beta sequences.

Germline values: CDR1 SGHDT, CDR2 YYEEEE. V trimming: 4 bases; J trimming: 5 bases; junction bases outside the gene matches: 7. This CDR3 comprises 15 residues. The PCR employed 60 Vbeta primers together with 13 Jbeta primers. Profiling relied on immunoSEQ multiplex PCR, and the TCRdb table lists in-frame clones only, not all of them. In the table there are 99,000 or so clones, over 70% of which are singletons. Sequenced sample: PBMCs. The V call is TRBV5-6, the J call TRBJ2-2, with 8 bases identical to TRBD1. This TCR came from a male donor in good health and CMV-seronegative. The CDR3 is CASSPQGARTGELFF. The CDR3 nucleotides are TGTGCCAGCAGCCCCCAGGGGGCCCGAACCGGGGAGCTGTTTTTT.